The 24 T cell receptor beta chains below come from one sample, sequenced in a study of blood T cell repertoires in COVID-19. Method: immunoSEQ multiplex PCR; TCRdb's copy keeps in-frame clones and lacks some. The repertoire holds roughly 65,000 clones, with 93% as singletons. Sample: peripheral blood. The receptors derive from a man aged 70-80 years with active COVID-19.

The chain links TRBV18 to TRBJ2-2; 7 bases map to TRBD2. The CDR3 has 15 amino acids. V gave up 3 bases and J gave up 5 bases; unmatched junction bases: 6. The V gene's germline CDR1 is KGHSH and CDR2 LQKENI. DNA of the CDR3: TGTGCCAGCTCACCGACGGGACTATGGACCGGGGAGCTGTTTTTT. Amino acids: CASSPTGLWTGELFF.

The chain is built from TRBV2 and TRBJ2-3; D remains unclear. Germline loops: CDR1 SNHLY, CDR2 FYNNEI. V was trimmed by 2 bases and J by 2 bases, leaving 11 bases between them. This CDR3 has 15 residues. The CDR3 DNA reads TGTGCCAGCAGTGAATCTCCACATCCCACAGATACGCAGTATTTT. It translates to CASSESPHPTDTQYF.

This sequence joins TRBV5-1 and TRBJ2-7, with 9 bases matching TRBD1. Per germline, CDR1 SGHRS and CDR2 YFSETQ. The CDR3 is 15 residues long. J gave up 0 bases and V 4 bases, and 5 bases lay outside the gene matches. As DNA, the CDR3 is TGCGCCAGCAGCGATGGACAGGGGTTCTCCTACGAGCAGTACTTC. It encodes CASSDGQGFSYEQYF.

This rearrangement joins TRBV15 to TRBJ2-1, with TRBD1 matching over 7 bases. The CDR3 is 15 residues long. V shed 0 bases, J shed 5 bases, and the junction held 4 bases outside the gene matches. The germline CDR1 and CDR2 sequences are LNHNV and YYDKDF (reference sequence). This chain's CDR3 is CATSRDQQGNNEQFF. The CDR3 region has the DNA TGTGCCACCAGCAGAGATCAACAGGGGAACAATGAGCAGTTCTTC.

The chain combines TRBV5-1 with TRBJ1-2, with TRBD1 identical over 10 bases. V was pared by 4 bases and J by 7 bases, with 7 bases of the junction left unmatched. The CDR3 totals 14 residues. CDR1 is SGHRS, CDR2 YFSETQ, per germline. The CDR3 nucleotides are TGCGCCAGCAGCCCGGGGGACAGGGGTTTTGGCTACACCTTC. Translation gives CASSPGDRGFGYTF.

The chain uses TRBV4-2 and TRBJ2-7; 8 bases match TRBD1. Germline CDR1 LGHNA, CDR2 YNFKEQ. V was clipped by 1 base and J by 0 bases; unmatched bases: 2. CDR3 length: 15 amino acids. In DNA, the CDR3 is TGTGCCAGCAGCCAAGGGACAGGGAGCTCCTACGAGCAGTACTTC. Translating it yields CASSQGTGSSYEQYF.

The V and J genes are TRBV14 and TRBJ2-3; 8 bases map to TRBD1. The germline V gene has CDR1 SGHDN and CDR2 FVKESK. CDR3 length equals 14 residues. After removal of 6 bases from V and 5 bases from J, the junction contained 7 bases not matched to a gene. CDR3 loop: CASRDRDWGDTQYF. The CDR3 DNA reads as TGTGCCAGCAGGGACAGGGATTGGGGAGATACGCAGTATTTT.

The chain is built from TRBV24-1 and TRBJ2-1, with 11 positions matching TRBD2. Trimming took 4 bases from V and 4 from J; bases not matched to a gene: 8. This CDR3 is built from 17 residues. Germline loops: CDR1 KGHDR, CDR2 SFDVKD. The CDR3 here is CATSDPASGGTYNEQFF. CDR3 bases: TGTGCCACCAGTGACCCCGCTAGCGGGGGGACATACAATGAGCAGTTCTTC.

The CDR3 region has the DNA TGCGCCAGCAGCGGGGGACAGGGGGCCCACGAGCAGTACTTC. This gives the protein CASSGGQGAHEQYF. The rearrangement joins TRBV5-1 to TRBJ2-7; TRBD1 aligns across 12 bases. The germline CDR1 and CDR2 sequences are SGHRS and YFSETQ. V gave up 4 bases and J gave up 5 bases; unmatched junction bases: 4. The CDR3 extends over 14 amino acids.

This clone was seen a handful of times. The chain employs TRBV4-1 and TRBJ2-5, with no clear D. CDR1 is MGHRA and CDR2 is YSYEKL in the germline V gene. CDR3 length equals 14 residues. The V end lost 0 bases, the J end lost 6 bases, and 11 bases lay between the germline ends. The CDR3: CASSQDLVVKTQYF. CDR3 coding DNA: TGCGCCAGCAGCCAAGATTTAGTCGTGAAGACCCAGTACTTC.

V usage is TRBV10-2 and J usage is TRBJ2-2, with 9 positions matching TRBD2. Germline V gene lookup returns CDR1 WSHSY and CDR2 SAAADI. V trimming: 4 bases; J trimming: 0 bases; junction bases outside the gene matches: 12. This CDR3 region has 19 residues. CDR3 DNA sequence: TGCGCCAGCAGTGGGCTAGCGGGGCAGGGTAACCCGAACACCGGGGAGCTGTTTTTT. Protein sequence: CASSGLAGQGNPNTGELFF.

In DNA, the CDR3 is TGTGCCAGCAGTGTATCAGCGGGGGGCCCCTACGAGCAGTACTTC. Encoded protein: CASSVSAGGPYEQYF. This chain connects TRBV6-4 to TRBJ2-7; TRBD2 matches at 9 bases. The CDR3 is 15 amino acids. The germline gives CDR1 MRHNA, CDR2 SNTAGT. V lost 4 bases to trimming and J lost 2 bases; unmatched junction nucleotides: 6.

This chain joins TRBV6-5 and TRBJ1-2, with 7 bases fitting TRBD1. The V and J ends lost 6 bases and 6 bases, in that order; junction bases with no gene match: 13. The V gene's germline CDR1 is MNHEY and CDR2 SVGAGI. This CDR3 is built from 15 residues. CDR3 in DNA: TGTGCCAGCAGAAAGGACAGGTTTCTACCTAATGGCTACACCTTC. This gives the protein CASRKDRFLPNGYTF.

The chain employs TRBV27 and TRBJ2-1; 9 bases fit TRBD2. Germline-derived CDR1 and CDR2 are MNHEY and SMNVEV (reference sequence). The CDR3 contains 18 residues. V shed 5 bases and J 9 bases; nucleotides not matched to a gene: 20. The CDR3 bases are TGTGCCAGCAGTATCCGGACGGGACTAGCTGTGGGATGGAGTGAGCAGTTCTTC. The encoded protein is CASSIRTGLAVGWSEQFF.

With regard to this clone: Other nucleotide sequences from this sample produce the same CDR3. The chain carries TRBV5-6 and TRBJ2-5; 9 bases fit TRBD1. Germline assignment: CDR1 SGHDT and CDR2 YYEEEE. V lost 3 bases, J lost 3 bases, and 0 bases stayed unmatched. The CDR3 has 13 residues. The CDR3 loop reads CASSWDREETQYF. The CDR3 DNA sequence: TGTGCCAGCAGCTGGGACAGGGAAGAGACCCAGTACTTC.

The V gene is TRBV6-5, the J gene TRBJ2-1; unclear D gene. With 2 bases removed from V and 0 bases from J, the gap between germline ends came to 8 bases. This CDR3 contains 15 residues. Germline V gives CDR1 MNHEY, CDR2 SVGAGI. In DNA, the CDR3 is TGTGCCAGCAGTTACGGCTCCCGCTCCTACAATGAGCAGTTCTTC. Protein sequence: CASSYGSRSYNEQFF.

This rearrangement joins TRBV27 to TRBJ1-1; perhaps TRBD1 as D (5 bases). Germline lookup yields CDR1 MNHEY and CDR2 SMNVEV (reference sequence). V lost 1 base and J 4 bases, leaving 13 bases between the germline ends. This CDR3 is built from 15 residues. In DNA form, the CDR3 reads TGTGCCAGCAGTTTATGGGGCACTTCTGGCACTGAAGCTTTCTTT. This gives the protein CASSLWGTSGTEAFF.

V and J are TRBV15 and TRBJ2-7; D call uncertain. With 0 bases removed from V and 3 bases from J, the gap between germline ends came to 15 bases. The CDR3 length is 16 residues. Germline CDR1 reads LNHNV; CDR2 reads YYDKDF (reference sequence). The CDR3 DNA is TGTGCCACCAGCAGAGAGACCCCTCTAGGCGACTACGAGCAGTACTTC. This translates into CATSRETPLGDYEQYF.

The chain uses TRBV28 and TRBJ2-7; D is perhaps TRBD2 (6 bases). With 7 bases removed from V and 5 bases from J, the gap between germline ends came to 15 bases. Germline assignment: CDR1 MDHEN and CDR2 SYDVKM. The CDR3 is 13 residues long. CDR3 protein: CASTPPGRDEQYV. In nucleotides, the CDR3 is TGTGCCAGCACCCCCCCCGGGAGAGACGAGCAGTACGTC.

CDR3 coding DNA: TGTGCCAGCGGGGGCTTGGGTGAAAAACTGTTTTTT. Its protein product is CASGGLGEKLFF. The chain is built from TRBV7-8 and TRBJ1-4; possible D gene TRBD1, 6 bases. The CDR3 has 12 amino acids. The V end was cut by 8 bases, the J end by 7 bases, with 11 bases between. The germline CDR1 and CDR2 sequences are SGHVS and FQNEAQ.

The V call is TRBV28, the J call TRBJ2-1; tentative D call: TRBD2 (6 bases). The CDR3 covers 16 residues. Trimming took off 5 bases at V and 0 bases at J, with 14 bases between the two ends. Germline V gene lookup returns CDR1 MDHEN and CDR2 SYDVKM. The CDR3 region is CASSGRSTDSYNEQFF. The DNA for the CDR3 is TGTGCCAGCAGTGGGAGGTCGACAGACTCCTACAATGAGCAGTTCTTC.

The rearrangement uses TRBV9 and TRBJ2-1, with 10 positions matching TRBD2. After removal of 0 bases from V and 4 bases from J, the junction contained 7 bases not matched to a gene. There are 17 residues in the CDR3. Per germline, CDR1 SGDLS and CDR2 YYNGEE. The CDR3: CASSVGSSGGKYNEQFF. The DNA for the CDR3 is TGTGCCAGCAGCGTAGGATCTAGCGGGGGTAAATACAATGAGCAGTTCTTC. Based on the CDR3 plus reference TRBV9 and TRBJ2-1, the full variable domain is DSGVTQTPKHLITATGQRVTLRCSPRSGDLSVYWYQQSLDQGLQFLIQYYNGEERAKGNILERFSAQQFPDLHSELNLSSLELGDSALYFCASSVGSSGGKYNEQFFGPGTRLTVL.

This sequence joins TRBV7-9 and TRBJ2-1; possible D gene TRBD2, 7 bases. The length of the CDR3 is 15 residues. Trimming pared 5 bases from V and 10 bases from J, leaving 21 bases between. Looked up from germline, CDR1 is SEHNR and CDR2 is FQNEAQ (reference sequence). The CDR3 DNA is TGTGCCAGCAGCCGACCAGGGAGGGGACAAGACGAGCAGTTCTTC. Its protein is CASSRPGRGQDEQFF.

The V gene is TRBV15, the J gene TRBJ2-7; the match to TRBD2 covers 7 bases. CDR3 size: 15 residues. Germline CDR1 reads LNHNV; CDR2 reads YYDKDF (reference sequence). V shed 0 bases, J shed 2 bases, and the junction held 4 bases outside the gene matches. The CDR3 region is CATSRDREGPYEQYF. DNA of the CDR3: TGTGCCACCAGCAGAGATAGGGAGGGACCCTACGAGCAGTACTTC.